Here is one T cell receptor beta chain with its context. Its antigen specificity is not known. No much larger clonotype is one base removed from it; base qualities were not supplied. The sample comes from a study of blood T cell repertoires in COVID-19 (dated by TCRdb to 2018 to 2021). Describing the broader study: The collaborator samples originated in the United States, Italy and Spain and spanned the acute and convalescent phases of COVID-19. The material from the prospective study consisted of cDNA or gDNA derived from T cells, B-cell-depleted T cells, or PBMCs. The dataset comprised deeply sampled blood TCRbeta repertoires from subjects exposed to, actively infected with, or recovered from COVID-19. The repertoires were released in a freely available public database intended as a resource for research on the immune response to SARS-CoV-2. The samples were drawn from two sources: the first 160 participants of the ongoing ImmuneRACE study, and 1,200 or so subjects contributed by 6 global collaborators. A de-identified subject ID, COVID-19 status, age in years and sex were almost always included in the sample metadata. Where available, HLA class I and class II types were obtained from metadata supplied by the sample provider rather than from assay-based typing. Overall study outcomes, separate from this receptor: The amount of clinical and demographic metadata varied by source and participant and was provided uncurated.

Each collaborating institution followed its own protocols to collect whole blood in K2EDTA tubes. For TCRbeta analysis, collaborators shipped samples in one of three forms: frozen whole blood, isolated PBMCs, or DNA extracted from either of those sample types. The immunoSEQ Assay, a bias-controlled multiplex PCR, was used to amplify TCRbeta CDR3 regions from genomic DNA. Under the source paper's analysis protocol: Within the assay, amplification of reference gene primers was used to estimate how many nucleated cells each sample contained. To quantify the absolute abundance of each unique TCRbeta CDR3 rearrangement, sequence reads were collapsed and filtered. For each sample, productive Simpson clonality was calculated as the square root of Simpson's diversity index over productive rearrangements. This is the immuneACCESS table as TCRdb keeps it, with only in-frame sequences that have V and J called. A part of the clones is gone; compared with another copy, unresolved V genes explain less than half, and the rest is unexplained. V, J and clone size were drawn from that table, and D and trimming were deduced from the DNA. The sample table contains more than 40,000 clones; only one count was recorded for 80% to 90% of them. The top ten hold roughly 15% of the sample.

Relative to germline, V is 2 bases shorter and J is 1 base shorter, with 8 bases between their ends. From the germline V gene (reference sequence), CDR1 is GTSNPN and CDR2 is SVGIG. From the cysteine up to the phenylalanine, the CDR3 has a length of 13 residues. The entry retains the CDR3 DNA only, 39 bases that are in frame from base 1. This receptor was taken from a human donor in a cohort sampled during active COVID-19. The sequencing sample was made of peripheral blood. The sequence joins TRBV30 to TRBJ1-1; the best D guess is TRBD1, with 5 bases matching. The nucleotides read TGTGCCTGGAGTCCCCAGGGGAACACTGAAGCTTTCTTT. Translated, it gives CAWSPQGNTEAFF.